These T cell receptor beta chains were read from a single sample in a study of molecular identifiers for immune sequencing clone quantification. TCRdb fed the PCR reads into MiXCR, producing one record per CDR3 protein. The data hold 60,000 to 65,000 distinct CDR3 sequences, with about a fifth observed a single time. Sample: naive CD8+ T cells from blood, with Jurkat cell RNA spiked in. These receptors all come from a human donor in good health. Some libraries in this study had Jurkat cell RNA spiked in. Each CDR3 is given with its conserved first and last residue. A D gene is named only where the DNA matches it firmly. Clone size is given for some rows only: seen once, a few or many times, or a class if the clone is expanded.

TRBJ2-3 | many | . | TRBV6-1 | TGTGCCAGCACTCAGTGGTGGCAGGGGCGGGGAAGGGACACAGATACGCAGTATTTT | CASTQWWQGRGRDTDTQYF
TRBJ1-3 | few | . | TRBV29-1 | TGCAGCGTTGAATCGGGGGTTGGAAACACCATATATTTT | CSVESGVGNTIYF
TRBJ2-1 | . | TRBD2 | TRBV4-1 | TGCGCCAGCAGCCAACCAGGACTAGCGGCCTCCTACAATGAGCAGTTCTTC | CASSQPGLAASYNEQFF
TRBJ2-1 | few | TRBD2 | TRBV5-6 | TGTGCCAGCAGCTTGGGACTAGCGGGAGGATTGGCCTACAATGAGCAGTTCTTC | CASSLGLAGGLAYNEQFF
TRBJ2-7 | . | TRBD2 | TRBV20-1 | TGCAGTGCTAGAGATACCACTAGCGGGGAAAGGTTCTACGAGCAGTACTTC | CSARDTTSGERFYEQYF
TRBJ2-1 | many | TRBD2 | TRBV4-1 | TGCGCCAGCAGCCATGTCGGACTAGCGGGAGACAATGAGCAGTTCTTC | CASSHVGLAGDNEQFF
TRBJ2-7 | . | . | TRBV29-1 | TGCAGCGTTGAGAACCTGGGAGCGGAGAGCTACGAGCAGCACTTC | CSVENLGAESYEQHF
TRBJ2-3 | few | TRBD2 | TRBV27 | TGTGCCAGCAGTGTGACACTAGCGGGAGGCACAGATACGCAGTATTTT | CASSVTLAGGTDTQYF
TRBJ2-7 | many | . | TRBV27 | TGTGCCAGCAGTCCCGCCCTAGGGGGTATGGTCTACGAGCAGTACTTC | CASSPALGGMVYEQYF
TRBJ2-5 | few | . | TRBV24-1 | TGTGCCACCAGTGACAATAGCGAGACCCAGTACTTC | CATSDNSETQYF
TRBJ2-7 | . | TRBD2 | TRBV6-2/TRBV6-3 | TGTGCCAGCAGTTACTCCAGGACTAGCGGGGCCTACGAGCAGTACTTC | CASSYSRTSGAYEQYF
TRBJ2-2 | . | . | TRBV7-9 | TGTGCCAGCAGCTTAGCGGGCACCGGGGAGCTGTTTTTT | CASSLAGTGELFF
TRBJ1-1 | many | . | TRBV27 | TGTGCCAGCAGTTTAAGCCCGAACACTGAAGCTTTCTTT | CASSLSPNTEAFF
TRBJ1-5 | many | TRBD1 | TRBV5-1 | TGCGCCAGCAGCCCCGCCGGGACAGGGAAATCGATGGGCAATCAGCCCCAGCATTTT | CASSPAGTGKSMGNQPQHF
TRBJ2-3 | many | . | TRBV24-1 | TGTGCCACCAGTGACCGGGACTTCACAGATACGCAGTATTTT | CATSDRDFTDTQYF
TRBJ2-1 | many | TRBD2 | TRBV13 | TGTGCCAGCAGCTGGAGCGGTGACGCGGGAGGGTTGAATGAGCAGTTCTTC | CASSWSGDAGGLNEQFF
TRBJ2-2 | . | . | TRBV5-6 | TGTGCCAGCAGCTCCCACCGGGGTTCAAGCTATACCGGGGAGCTGTTTTTT | CASSSHRGSSYTGELFF
TRBJ1-2 | many | . | TRBV2 | TGTGCCAGCAGGGAGGCGGATACTAACTATGGCTACACCTTC | CASREADTNYGYTF
TRBJ2-7 | many | . | TRBV4-1 | TGCGCCAGCAGCCAAGGTCGGGAGCAGTACTTC | CASSQGREQYF
TRBJ2-7 | . | . | TRBV5-1 | TGCGCCAGCAGCCCCTCCGGGGAAAACTACGAGCAGTACTTC | CASSPSGENYEQYF
TRBJ2-1 | few | TRBD2 | TRBV5-5 | TGTGCCAGCAGCTTGGATACTAGCGGGTCCAATGAGCAGTTCTTC | CASSLDTSGSNEQFF
TRBJ2-1 | many | . | TRBV3-1 | TGTGCCAGCAGCCAAGGGGCCTACAATGAGCAGTTCTTC | CASSQGAYNEQFF
TRBJ1-1 | . | TRBD1 | TRBV12-3/TRBV12-4 | TGTGCCAGCAGTCCCTCGGGACAGGAAGCTTTCTTT | CASSPSGQEAFF
TRBJ2-2 | many | . | TRBV7-2 | TGTGCCAGCACCCAGGACAGAGAGGAGCTGTTTTTT | CASTQDREELFF
TRBJ2-3 | many | . | TRBV20-1 | TGCAGTGCCACACAACGGGGAAACCCAGATACGCAGTATTTT | CSATQRGNPDTQYF
TRBJ2-7 | many | TRBD2 | TRBV10-3 | TGTGCCATCAGAGCGGGAGAAGGGTACGAGCAGTACTTC | CAIRAGEGYEQYF
TRBJ2-3 | many | TRBD2 | TRBV3-1 | TGTGCCAGCAGCCATACTAGCGGAGACACAGATACGCAGTATTTT | CASSHTSGDTDTQYF
TRBJ2-5 | many | TRBD2 | TRBV5-8 | TGTGCCAGCAGCTTGTCGCTAGCGGGAGGAGGCGTGGAGACCCAGTACTTC | CASSLSLAGGGVETQYF
TRBJ2-5 | many | . | TRBV28 | TGTGCCAGCAGTTTATTTTGGCCAAAGCAAGAGACCCAGTACTTC | CASSLFWPKQETQYF
TRBJ1-1 | . | . | TRBV5-3 | TGTGCCAGCAGCGTAGGGAATCTTGAAGCTTTCTTT | CASSVGNLEAFF
TRBJ1-5 | many | TRBD1 | TRBV14 | TGTGCCAGCAGCCCCGGGACAGGAGCTAGCAATCAGCCCCAGCATTTT | CASSPGTGASNQPQHF
TRBJ2-5 | many | TRBD1 | TRBV10-3 | TGTGCCATCAGTGAAGGGACAGGCCAAGAGACCCAGTACTTC | CAISEGTGQETQYF